The clone carrying this TCR beta chain was recorded a few times. This sample was taken from a study of blood T cell repertoires in COVID-19. Study at large: The samples span acute and convalescent COVID-19 from the United States, Italy and Spain.

Sequencing used immunoSEQ multiplex PCR; TCRdb keeps in-frame clones, though not all of them. The profile covers fewer than 200,000 clones, with approximately 85% appearing a single time and 8% to 9% taken by the ten largest. Patients in Seattle were enrolled during active infection, then followed longitudinally. CDR1 and CDR2 from the germline V gene are LGHNT and FRNRAP. V lost 6 bases, J lost 7 bases, and 19 bases lay in between. This CDR3 region has 15 residues. Sequencing used peripheral blood. The TCR originated in a woman in her sixties or seventies with COVID-19, enrolled during active disease. The gene calls are TRBV12-5 and TRBJ1-5; D perhaps matches TRBD1 (5 bases). The CDR3 loop is CASGPQGQRSQPQHF. For the CDR3, the DNA is TGTGCTAGTGGCCCTCAGGGCCAAAGGTCACAGCCCCAGCATTTT.